What follows are 32 T cell receptor beta chains derived from one specimen sequenced in a study of OX40 agonist ivuxolimab in advanced cancers. TCRdb's table, derived via immunoSEQ multiplex PCR, lists solely in-frame clones and lacks some. Of about 83,000 clones listed, about 90% were seen once; the top ten hold about 7.6%. Here the sequenced sample was CD4+ or CD8+ T cells sorted from blood, taken in a trial of the OX40 agonist ivuxolimab. The receptors derive from an adult with an advanced solid tumor such as melanoma, head and neck, liver or kidney cancer.

For the CDR3, the DNA is TGTGCCAGCAGTTTATCGCGTGGGACAGGCTCCTACGAGCAGTACTTC. Encoded protein: CASSLSRGTGSYEQYF. This chain links TRBV27 with TRBJ2-7, with 8 bases aligning to TRBD1. The CDR3 has 16 residues. Germline V gene lookup returns CDR1 MNHEY and CDR2 SMNVEV (reference sequence). Trimming took 0 bases from V and 0 from J; bases not matched to a gene: 4.

V usage is TRBV5-1 and J usage is TRBJ2-5; perhaps TRBD1 as D (6 bases). Per the germline V gene, CDR1 is SGHRS and CDR2 is YFSETQ. CDR3 size: 15 residues. V lost 0 bases and J lost 5, with 14 bases in between. The CDR3 nucleotides read TGCGCCAGCAGCTTGGAGGTCAGGGGATTCGAGACCCAGTACTTC. Translation: CASSLEVRGFETQYF.

A word on this clone: Other DNA sequences within the sample encode an identical CDR3. The V and J genes are TRBV5-4 and TRBJ2-3; no clear D gene. The V end was cut by 0 bases, the J end by 4 bases, with 3 bases between. Germline CDR1 reads SGHNT; CDR2 reads YYREEE (reference sequence). The CDR3 is made up of 12 amino acids. The DNA for the CDR3 is TGTGCCAGCAGCTTGGGGGCAGATACGCAGTATTTT. Amino acid sequence: CASSLGADTQYF.

This clone is a singleton in its sample. This chain links TRBV2 with TRBJ1-5; TRBD1 matches 8 bases. The germline V gene encodes CDR1 SNHLY and CDR2 FYNNEI. J lost 4 bases, V lost 0 bases, and 8 bases had no gene match. The CDR3 sequence is 17 residues long. The CDR3 DNA reads as TGTGCCAGCAGTGAAGCGCTTCGGACAGGGCGTAATCAGCCCCAGCATTTT. Its protein is CASSEALRTGRNQPQHF. The full variable domain, rest sourced from reference TRBV2 and TRBJ1-5, is EPEVTQTPSHQVTQMGQEVILRCVPISNHLYFYWYRQILGQKVEFLVSFYNNEISEKSEIFDDQFSVERPDGSNFTLKIRSTKLEDSAMYFCASSEALRTGRNQPQHFGDGTRLSIL.

This chain connects TRBV13 to TRBJ2-1; D is unclear. Germline values: CDR1 PRHDT, CDR2 FYEKMQ (reference sequence). V dropped 0 bases and J dropped 10 bases, with 7 bases sitting between them. The CDR3 spans 12 residues. Here the CDR3 reads CASSLGGPEQFF. The CDR3, as DNA: TGTGCCAGCAGCTTAGGCGGTCCAGAGCAGTTCTTC.

This chain connects TRBV4-3 to TRBJ2-1; perhaps D is TRBD1 or TRBD2 (5 bases each). V was trimmed by 1 base and J by 0 bases, leaving 10 bases between them. CDR3 length: 16 residues. Germline values: CDR1 LGHNA, CDR2 YSLEER. CDR3 residues: CASSQGDASSYNEQFF. The DNA for the CDR3 is TGCGCCAGCAGCCAAGGGGACGCAAGCTCCTACAATGAGCAGTTCTTC.

The rearrangement joins TRBV9 to TRBJ1-2; 7 bases match TRBD1. The CDR3 length is 15 residues. CDR1 is SGDLS and CDR2 is YYNGEE in the germline V gene. Trimming at V came to 3 bases and at J to 8 bases, leaving 13 bases not matched to a gene. The DNA for the CDR3 is TGTGCCAGCAGCGCCGGGACAGCTATCCTCGGGGGCTACACCTTC. This codes for CASSAGTAILGGYTF.

The chain couples TRBV27 to TRBJ2-1, with unresolved D. The V end lost 2 bases, the J end lost 9 bases, and 14 bases lay between the germline ends. CDR3 size: 14 residues. Per germline, CDR1 MNHEY and CDR2 SMNVEV (reference sequence). The CDR3 nucleotides are TGTGCCAGCAGTTTAACACTCGCGTCAGGTGAGCAGTTCTTC. Residues: CASSLTLASGEQFF.

CDR3 nucleotide sequence: TGTGCCAGCAAGCAGACAGAAGGGATTGAGCAGTTCTTC. Translated: CASKQTEGIEQFF. The chain combines TRBV2 with TRBJ2-1; weak D call: TRBD1 (5 bases). The germline V gene has CDR1 SNHLY and CDR2 FYNNEI. This CDR3 is 13 amino acids long. With 7 bases removed from V and 9 bases from J, the gap between germline ends came to 16 bases.

This chain links TRBV6-5 with TRBJ1-6, with a tentative D call TRBD1 (5 bases). Germline V gene lookup returns CDR1 MNHEY and CDR2 SVGAGI. CDR3 length: 16 residues. Trimming stripped 4 bases from V and 4 bases from J, with 14 bases between. DNA of the CDR3: TGTGCCAGCAGTTGGACACGGACGATTTATAATTCACCCCTCCACTTT. This codes for CASSWTRTIYNSPLHF.

As for this clone: The junction departs from the called germline gene at one end, perhaps through a read error. The chain recombines TRBV2 with TRBJ2-1; maybe TRBD2 (6 bases). Germline V CDR1 and CDR2: SNHLY, FYNNEI. The length of the CDR3 is 15 residues. CDR3 sequence: CASSELGLLYDEQFF. The CDR3 DNA sequence: TGTGCCAGCAGTGAATTGGGACTTCTCTACGATGAGCAGTTCTTC.

V gene TRBV5-5 combines with J gene TRBJ2-7; D call uncertain. Germline V gene lookup returns CDR1 SGHKS and CDR2 YYEKEE (reference sequence). The V end lost 0 bases, the J end lost 1 base, and 5 bases lay between the germline ends. The CDR3 has 13 amino acids. CDR3 in DNA: TGTGCCAGCAGCTTGGCCGAATCCTACGAGCAGTACGTC. Its protein product is CASSLAESYEQYV.

The chain is built from TRBV10-3 and TRBJ2-1, with 11 nucleotides matching TRBD2. V shed 4 bases, J shed 7 bases, and the junction held 27 bases outside the gene matches. The CDR3 has 22 residues. CDR1 is ENHRY and CDR2 is SYGVKD in the germline V gene. The DNA for the CDR3 is TGTGCCATCAGTGGAGCTACACCCGTGACTAGCGGGATTGATTTTTATTGGAATGAGCAGTTCTTC. Translated, it gives CAISGATPVTSGIDFYWNEQFF.

The gene calls are TRBV4-1 and TRBJ2-1, with D tentatively TRBD1 (5 bases). This CDR3 contains 15 residues. Germline-derived CDR1 and CDR2 are MGHRA and YSYEKL. V gave up 4 bases and J gave up 0 bases, with 10 bases separating them. CDR3 sequence: CASSLTASSYNEQFF. DNA for the CDR3: TGCGCCAGCAGCCTGACAGCGAGCTCCTACAATGAGCAGTTCTTC.

The genes are TRBV7-2 and TRBJ2-1; D ambiguous. Germline values: CDR1 SGHTA, CDR2 FQGNSA. The length of the CDR3 is 12 residues. Trimming removed 5 bases from V and 9 bases from J, with 11 bases in between. CDR3 DNA: TGTGCCAGCAGCCTGGATTTTCCTGAGCAGTTCTTC. This encodes CASSLDFPEQFF.

The chain recombines TRBV9 with TRBJ1-2; D might be TRBD1 (5 bases). The CDR3 loop spans 12 amino acids. V was trimmed by 6 bases and J by 4 bases, leaving 10 bases between them. The germline gives CDR1 SGDLS, CDR2 YYNGEE. In DNA form, the CDR3 reads TGTGCCAGCATGACAGCCGGCTATGGCTACACCTTC. Translation gives CASMTAGYGYTF.

The chain combines TRBV13 with TRBJ1-1; tentatively, D is TRBD1 (5 bases). This CDR3 spans 14 amino acids. Germline V CDR1 and CDR2: PRHDT, FYEKMQ (reference sequence). V was cut by 0 bases and J by 14 bases, with 19 bases left in between. The CDR3 coding sequence is TGTGCCAGCAGCTTAGGCGGTTTGGGACGAGGAAGATTCTTT. It yields the protein CASSLGGLGRGRFF.

The chain links TRBV4-3 to TRBJ1-1; D gene uncertain. The germline V and J ends were trimmed by 0 bases and 1 base, with 6 bases remaining between them. Per the germline V gene, CDR1 is LGHNA and CDR2 is YSLEER. This CDR3 is 14 amino acids long. The CDR3 coding sequence is TGCGCCAGCAGCCAAGACTGGGGGAACACTGAAGCTTTCTTT. It is translated as CASSQDWGNTEAFF.

The chain couples TRBV7-9 to TRBJ1-1, with a weak D call TRBD1 (6 bases). V lost 1 base, J lost 0 bases, and 12 bases lay in between. Germline V gene lookup returns CDR1 SEHNR and CDR2 FQNEAQ (reference sequence). This CDR3 is built from 16 residues. DNA for the CDR3: TGTGCCAGCAGCTTAGGAGGCGGGGGGCTGAACACTGAAGCTTTCTTT. Its translation: CASSLGGGGLNTEAFF.

This clone has only a few counts. This chain uses TRBV6-1 with TRBJ2-1; 11 bases fit TRBD2. The CDR3 totals 14 residues. The V segment lost 8 bases and the J segment 10 bases; nucleotides outside the gene matches: 10. Germline V CDR1 and CDR2: MNHNS, SASEGT. The CDR3 sequence: CASGLAGLGREQFF. As DNA, the CDR3 is TGTGCCAGCGGACTAGCGGGCCTAGGAAGAGAGCAGTTCTTC.

This rearrangement joins TRBV7-3 to TRBJ2-1; 7 bases are a match to TRBD2. Germline CDR1 is SGHTA and CDR2 is FQGTGA. This CDR3 contains 14 residues. V lost 3 bases and J lost 8; bases outside the gene matches: 7. CDR3 bases: TGTGCCAGCAGCTTCGGCGGGAGTACGTATGAGCAGTTCTTC. Amino acid sequence: CASSFGGSTYEQFF.

CDR3 protein: CATLTQGPVGGYTF. Written as DNA, the CDR3 is TGTGCCACCCTAACCCAGGGGCCTGTAGGAGGCTACACCTTC. V is TRBV27 and J is TRBJ1-2; tentative D call: TRBD1 (6 bases). The V gene lost 10 bases and the J gene lost 8 bases, with 23 bases spanning the gap. Germline loops: CDR1 MNHEY, CDR2 SMNVEV (reference sequence). CDR3 length equals 14 residues.

This clone occurred a few times. This chain links TRBV28 with TRBJ1-3, with D uncertain. The CDR3 covers 14 residues. Germline CDR1 and CDR2: MDHEN and SYDVKM. V was clipped by 6 bases and J by 0 bases, with 9 bases between them. The CDR3 spells CASSHFYSGNTIYF. Written as DNA, the CDR3 is TGTGCCAGCAGCCACTTCTACTCTGGAAACACCATATATTTT.

The chain couples TRBV2 to TRBJ1-5; D unresolved. V dropped 1 base and J dropped 6 bases, with 13 bases sitting between them. The CDR3 is 15 amino acids. Germline assignment: CDR1 SNHLY and CDR2 FYNNEI. DNA of the CDR3: TGTGCCAGCAGTGAAGGGCCCCTTGGGAGTCAGCCCCAGCATTTT. It specifies CASSEGPLGSQPQHF.

This clone was picked up one time. The chain recombines TRBV28 with TRBJ1-6; D is unclear. This CDR3 contains 17 residues. V was pared by 6 bases and J by 4 bases, with 19 bases between. Germline CDR1 MDHEN, CDR2 SYDVKM. CDR3 sequence reads: CASSPGPLRVYNSPLHF. The DNA of the CDR3 is TGTGCCAGCAGCCCAGGACCGCTTCGCGTTTATAATTCACCCCTCCACTTT.

The genes are TRBV27 and TRBJ1-2, with D uncertain. V lost 0 bases and J lost 4, with 9 bases in between. Germline loops: CDR1 MNHEY, CDR2 SMNVEV (reference sequence). The CDR3 extends over 14 amino acids. CDR3 in DNA: TGTGCCAGCAGTTTATCGAAAGGGAGCTATGGCTACACCTTC. This sequence encodes CASSLSKGSYGYTF.

This chain's CDR3 is CASSLKGGSVDTQYF. CDR3 sequence (DNA): TGTGCCAGCAGCTTAAAGGGCGGGAGCGTAGATACGCAGTATTTT. The V gene is TRBV13, the J gene TRBJ2-3, with 7 bases identical to TRBD2. The CDR3 spans 15 residues. J was trimmed by 5 bases and V by 2 bases; bases with no gene match: 7. Per the germline V gene, CDR1 is PRHDT and CDR2 is FYEKMQ (reference sequence).

V gene TRBV29-1 combines with J gene TRBJ2-7; 7 bases fit TRBD1. With 6 bases clipped from V and 1 base from J, the junction kept 12 bases outside the gene matches. CDR1 and CDR2 from the germline V gene are SQVTM and ANQGSEA. This CDR3 is 15 amino acids long. DNA of the CDR3: TGCAGCGTAGAACTTACCGGGACAGATTCCTACGAGCAGTACTTC. Translated: CSVELTGTDSYEQYF.

V and J are TRBV21-1 and TRBJ1-2; the D call in the table, TRBD1, was not verified against the DNA. TRBV21-1 is a recognized pseudogene. The CDR3 totals 17 residues. The CDR3 is CASASMTRGRANYGYTF. CDR3 in DNA: TGTGCCAGTGCCTCTATGACCAGGGGAAGAGCTAACTATGGCTACACCTTC.

The rearrangement uses TRBV2 and TRBJ1-5; 12 nucleotides match TRBD1. The ends lost 8 bases at V and 5 bases at J; junction bases unmatched: 1. Germline CDR1 is SNHLY and CDR2 is FYNNEI. This CDR3 comprises 13 residues. This chain's CDR3 is CASGTGGDQPQHF. The CDR3 DNA reads as TGTGCCAGCGGGACAGGGGGCGATCAGCCCCAGCATTTT.

In this sample, this clone turned up once. This chain joins TRBV9 and TRBJ1-5; D gene uncertain. Germline values: CDR1 SGDLS, CDR2 YYNGEE. V lost 4 bases and J 6 bases, leaving 8 bases between the germline ends. The CDR3 sequence is 12 residues long. The CDR3 here is CASSREGQPQHF. CDR3 DNA: TGTGCCAGCAGCAGGGAGGGTCAGCCCCAGCATTTT.

The rearrangement uses TRBV30 and TRBJ1-6; possibly TRBD1 for D (5 bases). The CDR3 is made up of 17 amino acids. Germline V CDR1 and CDR2: GTSNPN, SVGIG (reference sequence). V lost 0 bases and J 8 bases, leaving 20 bases between the germline ends. In nucleotides, the CDR3 is TGTGCCTGGAGTGTACGTGGGGGGTGGGCGAGGGATTCACCCCTCCACTTT. This codes for CAWSVRGGWARDSPLHF.